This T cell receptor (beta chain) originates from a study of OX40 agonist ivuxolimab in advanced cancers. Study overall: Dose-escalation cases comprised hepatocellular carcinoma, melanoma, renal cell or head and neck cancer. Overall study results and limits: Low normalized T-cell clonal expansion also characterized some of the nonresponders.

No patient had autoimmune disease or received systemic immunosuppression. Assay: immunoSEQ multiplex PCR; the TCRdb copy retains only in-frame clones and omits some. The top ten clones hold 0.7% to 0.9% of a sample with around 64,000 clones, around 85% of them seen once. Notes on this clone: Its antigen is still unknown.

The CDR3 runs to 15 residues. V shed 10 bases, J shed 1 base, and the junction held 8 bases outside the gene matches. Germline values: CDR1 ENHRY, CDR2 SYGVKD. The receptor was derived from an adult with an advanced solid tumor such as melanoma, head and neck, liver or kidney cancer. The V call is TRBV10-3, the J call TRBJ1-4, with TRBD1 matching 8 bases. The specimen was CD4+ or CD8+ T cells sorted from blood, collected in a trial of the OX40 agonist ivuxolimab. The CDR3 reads CATGVGQVTNEKLFF. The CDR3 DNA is TGTGCCACTGGGGTGGGACAGGTAACTAATGAAAAACTGTTTTTT.